This record concerns one TCR beta chain sequence. V was cut by 5 bases and J by 3 bases, with 14 bases left in between. The CDR3 length is 15 residues. Germline CDR1 is SGHTA and CDR2 is FQGNSA. The data belong to a study of patients and donors after allogeneic stem cell transplantation. A single record per CDR3 protein comes from TCRdb applying MiXCR to the RT-PCR reads. The data contain approximately 99,000 distinct CDR3 sequences, approximately 40% of them singletons. Material for sequencing was blood, either unsorted or a sorted T cell fraction (not recorded which). This receptor was identified in a human donor who was either an allogeneic HSCT recipient or a stem cell or donor lymphocyte infusion donor (not recorded which). It is not recorded whose cells these are; they may come from a transplant donor. The chain recombines TRBV7-2 with TRBJ1-5; a possible D gene is TRBD1 (5 bases). The CDR3 is CASSRGLGDNQPQHF. CDR3 DNA: TGTGCCAGCAGCCGAGGGTTAGGGGACAATCAGCCCCAGCATTTT.